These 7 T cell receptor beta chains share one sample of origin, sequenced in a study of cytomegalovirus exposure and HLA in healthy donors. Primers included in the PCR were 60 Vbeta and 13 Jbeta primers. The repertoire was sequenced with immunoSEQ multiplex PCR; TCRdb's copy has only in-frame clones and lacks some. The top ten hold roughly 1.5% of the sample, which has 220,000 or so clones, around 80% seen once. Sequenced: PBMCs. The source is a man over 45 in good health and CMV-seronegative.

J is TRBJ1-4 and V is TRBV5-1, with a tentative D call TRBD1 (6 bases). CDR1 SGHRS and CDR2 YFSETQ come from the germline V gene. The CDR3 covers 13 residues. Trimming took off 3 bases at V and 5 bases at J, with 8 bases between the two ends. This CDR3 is CASSWGPNEKLFF. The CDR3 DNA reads TGCGCCAGCAGCTGGGGGCCGAATGAAAAACTGTTTTTT.

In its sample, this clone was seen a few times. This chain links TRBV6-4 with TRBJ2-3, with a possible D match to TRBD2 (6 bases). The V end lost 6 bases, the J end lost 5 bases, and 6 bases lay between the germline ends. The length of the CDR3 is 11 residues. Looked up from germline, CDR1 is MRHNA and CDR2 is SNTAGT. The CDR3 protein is CASRAGDTQYF. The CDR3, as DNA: TGTGCCAGCAGAGCGGGAGATACGCAGTATTTT.

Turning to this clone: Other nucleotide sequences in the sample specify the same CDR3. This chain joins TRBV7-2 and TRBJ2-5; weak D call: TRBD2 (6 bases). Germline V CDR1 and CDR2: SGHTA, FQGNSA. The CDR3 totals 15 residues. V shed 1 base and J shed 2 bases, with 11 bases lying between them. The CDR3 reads CASSLVLARQETQYF. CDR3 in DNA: TGTGCCAGCAGCTTAGTACTAGCTAGGCAAGAGACCCAGTACTTC.

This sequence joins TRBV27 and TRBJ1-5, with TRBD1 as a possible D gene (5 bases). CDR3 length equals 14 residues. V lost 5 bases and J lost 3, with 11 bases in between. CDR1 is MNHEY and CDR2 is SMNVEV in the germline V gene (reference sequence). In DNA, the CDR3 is TGTGCCAGCAGTCTCCAGGGATACAATCAGCCCCAGCATTTT. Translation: CASSLQGYNQPQHF.

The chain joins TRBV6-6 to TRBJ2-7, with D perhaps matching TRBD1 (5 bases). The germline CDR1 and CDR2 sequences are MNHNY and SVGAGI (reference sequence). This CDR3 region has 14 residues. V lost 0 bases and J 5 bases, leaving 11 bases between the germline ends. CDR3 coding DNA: TGTGCCAGCAGTTACTCGGGCAGGGTGGACGAGCAGTACTTC. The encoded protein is CASSYSGRVDEQYF.

The CDR3 protein is CASSSRKTGNHGYTF. CDR3 nucleotides: TGTGCCAGCAGCTCGAGGAAAACAGGGAACCATGGCTACACCTTC. The J gene is TRBJ1-2, the V gene TRBV6-5; D is perhaps TRBD1 (6 bases). V was pared by 6 bases and J by 6 bases, with 20 bases between. The CDR3 extends over 15 amino acids. CDR1 and CDR2 (germline): MNHEY, SVGAGI.

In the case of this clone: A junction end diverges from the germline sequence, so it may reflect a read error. The CDR3 is CSSSLALAGGIQETQYF. The CDR3 nucleotides read TGTTCCAGCAGCTTAGCCCTAGCGGGAGGGATCCAAGAGACCCAGTACTTC. The chain combines TRBV7-9 with TRBJ2-5, with 12 nucleotides matching TRBD2. CDR3 length: 17 residues. Germline-derived CDR1 and CDR2 are SEHNR and FQNEAQ (reference sequence).